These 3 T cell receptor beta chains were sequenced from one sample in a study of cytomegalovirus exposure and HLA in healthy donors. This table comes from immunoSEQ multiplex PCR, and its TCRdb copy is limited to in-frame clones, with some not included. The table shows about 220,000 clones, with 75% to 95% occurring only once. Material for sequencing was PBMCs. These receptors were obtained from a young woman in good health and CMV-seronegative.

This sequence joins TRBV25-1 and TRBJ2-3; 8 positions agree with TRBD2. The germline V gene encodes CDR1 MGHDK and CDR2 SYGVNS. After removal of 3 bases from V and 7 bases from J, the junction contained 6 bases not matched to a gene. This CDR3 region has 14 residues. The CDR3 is CASSEGLGSYTQYF. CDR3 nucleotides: TGTGCCAGCAGTGAGGGACTAGGGTCATATACGCAGTATTTT.

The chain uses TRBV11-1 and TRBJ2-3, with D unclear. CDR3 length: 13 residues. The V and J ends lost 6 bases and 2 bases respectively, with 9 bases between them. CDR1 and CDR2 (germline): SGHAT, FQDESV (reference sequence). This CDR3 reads CASRRLTTDTQYF. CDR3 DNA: TGTGCCAGCAGGCGCCTAACCACAGATACGCAGTATTTT.

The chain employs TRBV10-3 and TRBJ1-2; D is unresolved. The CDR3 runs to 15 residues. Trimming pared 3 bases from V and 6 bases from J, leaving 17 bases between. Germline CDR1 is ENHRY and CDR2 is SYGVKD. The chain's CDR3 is CAISDRPGIGHGYTF. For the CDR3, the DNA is TGTGCCATCAGTGATCGACCGGGGATAGGCCATGGCTACACCTTC.